The entry below describes one T cell receptor beta chain. Antigen: not known. This entry belongs to a study of radiotherapy plus CTLA-4 blockade in lung cancer. About the research overall: With roughly 30% of patients having disease control, objective responses were seen in about 18%. Regarding the study as a whole: Dynamics of early blood T cell clones, together with interferon-beta, were reportedly the best predictors of response.

The method was immunoSEQ multiplex PCR; TCRdb's version includes in-frame clones alone and lacks a portion of them. The sample yields about 49,000 clones, roughly three quarters seen once. CDR1 and CDR2 from the germline V gene are SGHNT and YENEEA. V shed 4 bases and J 0 bases; nucleotides not matched to a gene: 5. The CDR3 has 15 residues. The V gene is TRBV11-3, the J gene TRBJ1-1; 7 bases agree with TRBD1. This specimen was peripheral blood, taken from a patient treated with radiotherapy plus ipilimumab. This clonotype was obtained from a human donor with non-small cell lung cancer who had stable disease on radiotherapy plus ipilimumab. In DNA, the CDR3 is TGTGCCAGCAGCTCCTCGACAGGGATGAACACTGAAGCTTTCTTT. It encodes CASSSSTGMNTEAFF.